A selection of T cell receptor beta chains follows, all from one sample in a study of cytomegalovirus exposure and HLA in healthy donors. Data came from immunoSEQ multiplex PCR; TCRdb stores just in-frame clones and leaves some out. The sample lists some 87,000 clones; around 62% were seen once. The sample taken for sequencing was PBMCs. The source of these receptors is a woman aged 25 to 39 in good health and CMV-seropositive. Each CDR3 is given with its conserved first and last residue. D genes are given only for firm matches. A clone size is listed for some rows: how often the clone was seen (once, few, many), or a class if it is expanded.

clone size: -; V gene: TRBV6-6; D gene: -; J gene: TRBJ1-1; CDR3 protein: CASSYVQGTNTEAFF; CDR3 DNA: TGTGCCAGCAGTTACGTCCAGGGGACAAACACTGAAGCTTTCTTT
clone size: few; V gene: TRBV6-5; D gene: -; J gene: TRBJ2-7; CDR3 protein: CASSYKSRQYF; CDR3 DNA: TGTGCCAGCAGTTACAAGAGTAGGCAGTACTTC
clone size: -; V gene: TRBV7-2; D gene: -; J gene: TRBJ1-2; CDR3 protein: CASSLDGDSGYTF; CDR3 DNA: TGTGCCAGCAGCTTAGATGGAGACAGTGGCTACACCTTC
clone size: -; V gene: TRBV27; D gene: -; J gene: TRBJ1-2; CDR3 protein: CASKDHSYGYPF; CDR3 DNA: TGTGCCAGCAAGGATCACAGCTATGGCTACCCCTTC
clone size: -; V gene: TRBV7-8; D gene: TRBD1; J gene: TRBJ2-3; CDR3 protein: CASSSIPGQGGRTDTQYF; CDR3 DNA: TGTGCCAGCAGCTCAATACCGGGACAGGGGGGCCGCACAGATACGCAGTATTTT
clone size: few; V gene: TRBV30; D gene: TRBD1; J gene: TRBJ1-5; CDR3 protein: CAWSGAGGASNQPQHF; CDR3 DNA: TGTGCCTGGAGTGGGGCAGGGGGCGCGAGCAATCAGCCCCAGCATTTT
clone size: -; V gene: TRBV5-5; D gene: -; J gene: TRBJ2-1; CDR3 protein: CASSRSTSAANEQFF; CDR3 DNA: TGTGCCAGCAGCCGGTCCACTAGTGCAGCGAATGAGCAGTTCTTC
clone size: -; V gene: TRBV4-3; D gene: -; J gene: TRBJ2-7; CDR3 protein: CASSQVAGNGGDEQYF; CDR3 DNA: TGCGCCAGCAGCCAAGTTGCGGGGAACGGTGGGGACGAGCAGTACTTC
clone size: once; V gene: TRBV9; D gene: -; J gene: TRBJ1-2; CDR3 protein: CASSAAAGGNYGYTF; CDR3 DNA: TGTGCCAGCAGCGCCGCCGCGGGGGGAAACTATGGCTACACCTTC
clone size: -; V gene: TRBV7-9; D gene: -; J gene: TRBJ1-6; CDR3 protein: CASSLGTGTRPPLHF; CDR3 DNA: TGTGCCAGCAGCTTAGGGACCGGGACTCGGCCACCCCTCCACTTT
clone size: once; V gene: TRBV27; D gene: -; J gene: TRBJ2-7; CDR3 protein: CASTEGDGDYEQYF; CDR3 DNA: TGTGCCAGCACCGAGGGGGACGGGGACTACGAGCAGTACTTC
clone size: few; V gene: TRBV5-1; D gene: TRBD1; J gene: TRBJ1-2; CDR3 protein: CASSAQGADGYTF; CDR3 DNA: TGCGCCAGCAGCGCCCAGGGGGCGGATGGCTACACCTTC
clone size: once; V gene: TRBV6-5; D gene: -; J gene: TRBJ1-5; CDR3 protein: CASSYPGDQPQHF; CDR3 DNA: TGTGCCAGCAGTTACCCCGGGGATCAGCCCCAGCATTTT
clone size: -; V gene: TRBV15; D gene: -; J gene: TRBJ1-4; CDR3 protein: CATSRVRAWNEKLFF; CDR3 DNA: TGTGCCACCAGCAGAGTCAGGGCTTGGAATGAAAAACTGTTTTTT
clone size: -; V gene: TRBV5-1; D gene: -; J gene: TRBJ1-2; CDR3 protein: CASSLAGRGGYTF; CDR3 DNA: TGCGCCAGCAGCTTGGCCGGCCGGGGAGGCTACACCTTC
clone size: few; V gene: TRBV6-5; D gene: -; J gene: TRBJ2-5; CDR3 protein: CASSYSRETQYF; CDR3 DNA: TGTGCCAGCAGTTACTCGAGAGAGACCCAGTACTTC
clone size: -; V gene: TRBV6-6; D gene: TRBD1; J gene: TRBJ1-1; CDR3 protein: CASTVPDRGANTEAFF; CDR3 DNA: TGTGCCAGCACCGTACCTGACAGGGGGGCGAACACTGAAGCTTTCTTT
clone size: -; V gene: TRBV10-3; D gene: -; J gene: TRBJ1-5; CDR3 protein: CATSGEHGNQPQHF; CDR3 DNA: TGTGCCACCTCAGGGGAACATGGCAATCAGCCCCAGCATTTT
clone size: -; V gene: TRBV30; D gene: TRBD2; J gene: TRBJ2-1; CDR3 protein: CAWSVLLAGGDEQFF; CDR3 DNA: TGTGCCTGGAGTGTACTACTAGCGGGGGGGGATGAGCAGTTCTTC
clone size: -; V gene: TRBV20-1; D gene: -; J gene: TRBJ1-2; CDR3 protein: CSATETWGYTF; CDR3 DNA: TGCAGTGCTACGGAGACGTGGGGCTACACCTTC
clone size: -; V gene: TRBV27; D gene: -; J gene: TRBJ2-7; CDR3 protein: CASSLVSSSSEQYF; CDR3 DNA: TGTGCCAGCAGTCTCGTTAGCTCTTCCTCCGAGCAGTACTTC
clone size: -; V gene: TRBV5-5; D gene: -; J gene: TRBJ1-2; CDR3 protein: CASSVKTGSSLGYTF; CDR3 DNA: TGTGCCAGCAGCGTAAAAACCGGGAGCTCGCTTGGCTACACCTTC
clone size: -; V gene: TRBV6-1; D gene: -; J gene: TRBJ1-5; CDR3 protein: CASTLSGNQPQHF; CDR3 DNA: TGTGCCAGCACCCTATCAGGGAATCAGCCCCAGCATTTT
clone size: -; V gene: TRBV19; D gene: -; J gene: TRBJ1-4; CDR3 protein: CASSISSATNEKLFF; CDR3 DNA: TGTGCCAGTAGTATCTCCAGTGCAACTAATGAAAAACTGTTTTTT
clone size: -; V gene: TRBV6-5; D gene: -; J gene: TRBJ1-3; CDR3 protein: CASSRTIFSGNTIYF; CDR3 DNA: TGTGCCAGCAGTCGCACTATCTTCTCTGGAAACACCATATATTTT
clone size: once; V gene: TRBV4-1; D gene: -; J gene: TRBJ1-5; CDR3 protein: CASSQDRAGNQPQHF; CDR3 DNA: TGCGCCAGCAGCCAAGATAGGGCGGGTAATCAGCCCCAGCATTTT
clone size: -; V gene: TRBV27; D gene: -; J gene: TRBJ2-7; CDR3 protein: CASSLLWGGPYEQYF; CDR3 DNA: TGTGCCAGCAGTTTATTGTGGGGGGGCCCATACGAGCAGTACTTC
clone size: few; V gene: TRBV10-3; D gene: TRBD1; J gene: TRBJ1-4; CDR3 protein: CAIREGQGVSNEKLFF; CDR3 DNA: TGTGCCATCAGAGAGGGACAGGGGGTCTCTAATGAAAAACTGTTTTTT
clone size: -; V gene: TRBV6-1; D gene: TRBD2; J gene: TRBJ2-7; CDR3 protein: CASSEAGTSKDEQYF; CDR3 DNA: TGTGCCAGCAGTGAAGCCGGGACTAGCAAGGACGAGCAGTACTTC
clone size: -; V gene: TRBV6-6; D gene: -; J gene: TRBJ2-5; CDR3 protein: CASSHLDRQETQYF; CDR3 DNA: TGTGCCAGCAGCCATTTAGACAGACAAGAGACCCAGTACTTC
clone size: -; V gene: TRBV7-3; D gene: -; J gene: TRBJ2-1; CDR3 protein: CASSLASYNEQFF; CDR3 DNA: TGTGCCAGCAGCTTAGCTAGTTACAATGAGCAGTTCTTC
clone size: -; V gene: TRBV29-1; D gene: TRBD1; J gene: TRBJ1-1; CDR3 protein: CSVEDNRGQRGTAFF; CDR3 DNA: TGCAGCGTTGAAGATAATAGGGGACAGAGGGGGACAGCTTTCTTT
clone size: -; V gene: TRBV6-6; D gene: -; J gene: TRBJ1-3; CDR3 protein: CATQTAGNTIYF; CDR3 DNA: TGTGCCACCCAGACAGCAGGAAACACCATATATTTT
clone size: once; V gene: TRBV7-6; D gene: -; J gene: TRBJ2-7; CDR3 protein: CASSSTRQDEQYF; CDR3 DNA: TGTGCCAGCAGCTCGACCCGACAAGACGAGCAGTACTTC
clone size: -; V gene: TRBV10-3; D gene: TRBD2; J gene: TRBJ2-5; CDR3 protein: CAIRGTSGGATETQYF; CDR3 DNA: TGTGCCATCAGAGGGACTAGCGGGGGGGCCACAGAGACCCAGTACTTC
clone size: few; V gene: TRBV27; D gene: TRBD1; J gene: TRBJ1-6; CDR3 protein: CASRPTGDNSPLHF; CDR3 DNA: TGTGCCAGCAGACCGACAGGGGACAATTCACCCCTCCACTTT
clone size: -; V gene: TRBV19; D gene: TRBD1; J gene: TRBJ1-5; CDR3 protein: CASSHPGQGVQPQHF; CDR3 DNA: TGTGCCAGTAGTCATCCGGGACAGGGAGTTCAGCCCCAGCATTTT
clone size: few; V gene: TRBV30; D gene: -; J gene: TRBJ2-7; CDR3 protein: CAQGGAPSSYEQYF; CDR3 DNA: TGTGCCCAAGGGGGAGCGCCCAGCTCCTACGAGCAGTACTTC
clone size: few; V gene: TRBV6-1; D gene: TRBD1; J gene: TRBJ1-6; CDR3 protein: CASHRGDNSPLHF; CDR3 DNA: TGTGCCTCCCACAGGGGGGATAATTCACCCCTCCACTTT
clone size: -; V gene: TRBV18; D gene: -; J gene: TRBJ2-7; CDR3 protein: CASSPPGGGGGEQYF; CDR3 DNA: TGTGCCAGCTCACCACCGGGAGGGGGTGGAGGCGAGCAGTACTTC
clone size: -; V gene: TRBV7-2; D gene: -; J gene: TRBJ2-2; CDR3 protein: CASSLAGHLNTGELFF; CDR3 DNA: TGTGCCAGCAGCTTAGCGGGACACCTGAACACCGGGGAGCTGTTTTTT
clone size: -; V gene: TRBV6-6; D gene: -; J gene: TRBJ1-1; CDR3 protein: CASSYVGGNTEAFF; CDR3 DNA: TGTGCCAGCAGTTACGTCGGGGGGAACACTGAAGCTTTCTTT
clone size: -; V gene: TRBV7-2; D gene: TRBD1; J gene: TRBJ1-1; CDR3 protein: CASSKDRANTEAFF; CDR3 DNA: TGTGCCAGCAGCAAGGACAGGGCGAACACTGAAGCTTTCTTT
clone size: -; V gene: TRBV11-3; D gene: TRBD1; J gene: TRBJ2-7; CDR3 protein: CASSETRTGGYEQYF; CDR3 DNA: TGTGCCAGCAGCGAAACACGGACAGGGGGGTACGAGCAGTACTTC
clone size: -; V gene: TRBV10-2; D gene: TRBD2; J gene: TRBJ2-7; CDR3 protein: CASRPGLADFAYEQYF; CDR3 DNA: TGCGCCAGCAGACCTGGACTAGCGGATTTCGCCTACGAGCAGTACTTC
clone size: -; V gene: TRBV7-2; D gene: TRBD2; J gene: TRBJ2-2; CDR3 protein: CASSFKTSGGVGETGELFF; CDR3 DNA: TGTGCCAGCAGCTTCAAGACTAGCGGGGGGGTCGGAGAGACCGGGGAGCTGTTTTTT
clone size: -; V gene: TRBV7-3; D gene: TRBD2; J gene: TRBJ2-5; CDR3 protein: CASSRGGSGETQYF; CDR3 DNA: TGTGCCAGCAGCCGGGGGGGATCGGGAGAGACCCAGTACTTC
clone size: -; V gene: TRBV29-1; D gene: TRBD1; J gene: TRBJ1-5; CDR3 protein: CSVRSTGVQPQHF; CDR3 DNA: TGCAGCGTCCGATCAACAGGGGTTCAGCCCCAGCATTTT
clone size: -; V gene: TRBV7-3; D gene: TRBD1; J gene: TRBJ1-5; CDR3 protein: CAGQQFRDRGGGQPQHF; CDR3 DNA: TGTGCCGGCCAGCAGTTCAGAGACAGGGGAGGGGGACAGCCCCAGCATTTT
clone size: -; V gene: TRBV19; D gene: TRBD1; J gene: TRBJ2-7; CDR3 protein: CASSGTGYEQYF; CDR3 DNA: TGTGCCAGTAGTGGGACAGGGTACGAGCAGTACTTC
clone size: -; V gene: TRBV5-1; D gene: -; J gene: TRBJ2-2; CDR3 protein: CASSLGASRKNTGELFF; CDR3 DNA: TGCGCCAGCAGCTTGGGTGCGAGCCGCAAGAACACCGGGGAGCTGTTTTTT
clone size: -; V gene: TRBV7-9; D gene: -; J gene: TRBJ1-4; CDR3 protein: CASSFGGNEKLFF; CDR3 DNA: TGTGCCAGCAGCTTCGGCGGGAATGAAAAACTGTTTTTT
clone size: -; V gene: TRBV7-9; D gene: -; J gene: TRBJ1-1; CDR3 protein: CASSIGTNTEAFF; CDR3 DNA: TGTGCCAGCAGTATCGGGACAAACACTGAAGCTTTCTTT
clone size: -; V gene: TRBV18; D gene: TRBD1; J gene: TRBJ1-4; CDR3 protein: CASSPSGTGAEKLFF; CDR3 DNA: TGTGCCAGCTCACCATCAGGGACAGGGGCTGAAAAACTGTTTTTT
clone size: few; V gene: TRBV7-2; D gene: TRBD1; J gene: TRBJ1-1; CDR3 protein: CASSFWTGGSTEAFF; CDR3 DNA: TGTGCCAGCAGCTTCTGGACAGGGGGCAGCACTGAAGCTTTCTTT
clone size: -; V gene: TRBV4-2; D gene: -; J gene: TRBJ1-2; CDR3 protein: CASSPGRQADGYTF; CDR3 DNA: TGTGCCAGCAGCCCCGGTAGACAGGCCGATGGCTACACCTTC
clone size: -; V gene: TRBV6-1; D gene: TRBD1; J gene: TRBJ1-4; CDR3 protein: CASKTGVEKLFF; CDR3 DNA: TGTGCCAGCAAGACAGGGGTGGAAAAACTGTTTTTT
clone size: -; V gene: TRBV2; D gene: -; J gene: TRBJ1-6; CDR3 protein: CASVRQTGLRDSPLHF; CDR3 DNA: TGTGCCAGCGTTCGACAAACAGGGTTGCGTGATTCACCCCTCCACTTT
clone size: -; V gene: TRBV5-1; D gene: -; J gene: TRBJ1-2; CDR3 protein: CASSLGPGYGYTF; CDR3 DNA: TGCGCCAGCAGCTTGGGGCCAGGGTATGGCTACACCTTC
clone size: -; V gene: TRBV7-9; D gene: TRBD2; J gene: TRBJ2-7; CDR3 protein: CASSRGTSASYEQYF; CDR3 DNA: TGTGCCAGCAGCCGCGGGACTAGCGCATCCTACGAGCAGTACTTC